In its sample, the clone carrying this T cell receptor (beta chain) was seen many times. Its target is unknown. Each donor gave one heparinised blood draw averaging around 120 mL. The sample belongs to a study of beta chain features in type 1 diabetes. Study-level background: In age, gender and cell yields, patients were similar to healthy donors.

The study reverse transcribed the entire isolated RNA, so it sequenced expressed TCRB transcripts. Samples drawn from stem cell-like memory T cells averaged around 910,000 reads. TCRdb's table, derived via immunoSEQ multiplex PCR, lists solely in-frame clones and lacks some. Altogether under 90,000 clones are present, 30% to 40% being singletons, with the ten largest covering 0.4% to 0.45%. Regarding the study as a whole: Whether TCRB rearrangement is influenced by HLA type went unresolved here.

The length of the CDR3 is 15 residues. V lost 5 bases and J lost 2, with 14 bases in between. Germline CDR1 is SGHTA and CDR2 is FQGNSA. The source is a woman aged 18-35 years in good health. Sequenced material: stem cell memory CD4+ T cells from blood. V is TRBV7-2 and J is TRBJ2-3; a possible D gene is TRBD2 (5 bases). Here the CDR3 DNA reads TGTGCCAGCAGCCAGCCCTCGGACTTCACAGATACGCAGTATTTT. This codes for CASSQPSDFTDTQYF.